This T cell receptor (beta chain) derives from a study of T cell responses to AZD1222 COVID-19 vaccine. Study-wide points: Donors in the cohort were predominantly white British and more often female, and clonal diversity was possibly underestimated.

TCRdb's table, derived via immunoSEQ multiplex PCR, lists solely in-frame clones and lacks some. The table shows approximately 120,000 clones, with roughly 91% occurring only once. V gave up 6 bases and J gave up 0 bases, with 12 bases separating them. The CDR3 extends over 16 amino acids. The V gene's germline CDR1 is SNHLY and CDR2 FYNNEI. Note on this clone: Its antigen is unknown.

This clonotype originated in an adult in good health. The J gene is TRBJ2-6, the V gene TRBV2; a weak D match, TRBD1 (6 bases). The source material was peripheral blood, sampled on day 0 of MenACWY control vaccination. As DNA, the CDR3 is TGTGCCAGCAGCCCACAGGGTCGCTCTGGGGCCAACGTCCTGACTTTC. Translated: CASSPQGRSGANVLTF.